The rows below give T cell receptor beta chains drawn from one sample of a study of cytomegalovirus exposure and HLA in healthy donors. Generated by immunoSEQ multiplex PCR, the TCRdb table keeps only in-frame clones and is missing some. The sample contains approximately 120,000 clones, about nine tenths of which appear only once. Material for sequencing was PBMCs. The receptor set was obtained from a woman between 18 and 29 years old in good health and CMV-seronegative. Each CDR3 is given with its conserved first and last residue. Each record gives: CDR3 protein, CDR3 DNA, J gene, D gene, V gene, clone size. The D gene is left open where the match is weak. Not all rows give a size; the values are once, few, many and, for expanded clones, a class.

CDR3 protein: CASSELRDTGELFF; CDR3 DNA: TGTGCCAGCAGTGAATTACGCGACACCGGGGAGCTGTTTTTT; J gene: TRBJ2-2; D gene: NA; V gene: TRBV25-1; clone size: NA
CDR3 protein: CASSALAGGHYEQYF; CDR3 DNA: TGTGCCAGCAGTGCCCTAGCGGGAGGACACTACGAGCAGTACTTC; J gene: TRBJ2-7; D gene: TRBD2; V gene: TRBV2; clone size: few
CDR3 protein: CASSLSTYGYTF; CDR3 DNA: TGTGCCAGCAGTTTGTCAACTTATGGCTACACCTTC; J gene: TRBJ1-2; D gene: NA; V gene: TRBV28; clone size: NA
CDR3 protein: CASGLYYEQYF; CDR3 DNA: TGTGCTAGTGGTTTATACTACGAGCAGTACTTC; J gene: TRBJ2-7; D gene: NA; V gene: TRBV12-5; clone size: once
CDR3 protein: CASSATGSGYGYTF; CDR3 DNA: TGTGCCAGCAGCGCAACAGGGTCCGGCTATGGCTACACCTTC; J gene: TRBJ1-2; D gene: NA; V gene: TRBV7-9; clone size: NA
CDR3 protein: CAISQGQGNYGYTF; CDR3 DNA: TGTGCCATCAGCCAAGGACAGGGAAACTATGGCTACACCTTC; J gene: TRBJ1-2; D gene: TRBD1; V gene: TRBV10-3; clone size: NA
CDR3 protein: CASSFLPGGNEKLFF; CDR3 DNA: TGTGCCAGCAGTTTTCTCCCAGGGGGAAATGAAAAACTGTTTTTT; J gene: TRBJ1-4; D gene: TRBD1; V gene: TRBV28; clone size: once
CDR3 protein: CASNLAGANEQYF; CDR3 DNA: TGTGCCAGCAACCTTGCGGGAGCTAACGAGCAGTACTTC; J gene: TRBJ2-7; D gene: TRBD2; V gene: TRBV2; clone size: NA
CDR3 protein: CASSSPGVRAGELFF; CDR3 DNA: TGTGCCAGCAGTTCCCCAGGGGTTCGAGCCGGGGAGCTGTTTTTT; J gene: TRBJ2-2; D gene: NA; V gene: TRBV28; clone size: NA
CDR3 protein: CSVEAPQGPYGYTF; CDR3 DNA: TGCAGCGTTGAAGCACCCCAGGGCCCCTATGGCTACACCTTC; J gene: TRBJ1-2; D gene: NA; V gene: TRBV29-1; clone size: NA
CDR3 protein: CASSPGQSFSYEQYF; CDR3 DNA: TGCGCCAGCAGCCCTGGACAGTCTTTCTCCTACGAGCAGTACTTC; J gene: TRBJ2-7; D gene: NA; V gene: TRBV5-1; clone size: NA
CDR3 protein: CASSSGLAGILAHNEQFF; CDR3 DNA: TGTGCCAGCAGCTCCGGACTAGCGGGAATCCTCGCACACAATGAGCAGTTCTTC; J gene: TRBJ2-1; D gene: TRBD2; V gene: TRBV13; clone size: once
CDR3 protein: CASRRDRGTNEKLFF; CDR3 DNA: TGTGCCAGCAGGAGGGACAGGGGTACTAATGAAAAACTGTTTTTT; J gene: TRBJ1-4; D gene: TRBD1; V gene: TRBV2; clone size: NA
CDR3 protein: CASSQGQGRNTEAFF; CDR3 DNA: TGCGCCAGCAGCCAAGGTCAGGGGAGGAACACTGAAGCTTTCTTT; J gene: TRBJ1-1; D gene: NA; V gene: TRBV4-1; clone size: NA
CDR3 protein: CASSSPRTSGRLSSYEQYF; CDR3 DNA: TGTGCCAGCAGCTCTCCTCGGACTAGCGGGAGGCTCAGCTCCTACGAGCAGTACTTC; J gene: TRBJ2-7; D gene: TRBD2; V gene: TRBV7-2; clone size: NA
CDR3 protein: CASSLVIGKSGGYTF; CDR3 DNA: TGTGCCAGCAGCTTAGTGATCGGGAAGTCTGGGGGCTACACCTTC; J gene: TRBJ1-2; D gene: NA; V gene: TRBV11-2; clone size: NA
CDR3 protein: CASRLDSKTPYGYTF; CDR3 DNA: TGTGCCAGCAGACTGGACAGCAAGACTCCATATGGCTACACCTTC; J gene: TRBJ1-2; D gene: NA; V gene: TRBV6-1; clone size: NA
CDR3 protein: CASSIAFSLGGEKAFF; CDR3 DNA: TGTGCCAGTAGTATAGCCTTCTCCCTGGGGGGGGAGAAAGCTTTCTTT; J gene: TRBJ1-1; D gene: NA; V gene: TRBV19; clone size: NA
CDR3 protein: CASGQGETQYF; CDR3 DNA: TGTGCTAGTGGGCAGGGAGAGACCCAGTACTTC; J gene: TRBJ2-5; D gene: NA; V gene: TRBV12-5; clone size: NA
CDR3 protein: CASSEGAGSFYEQYF; CDR3 DNA: TGTGCCAGCAGCGAGGGAGCGGGGTCCTTTTACGAGCAGTACTTC; J gene: TRBJ2-7; D gene: TRBD2; V gene: TRBV9; clone size: NA
CDR3 protein: CASSLRDYGYTF; CDR3 DNA: TGTGCCAGCAGCTTGAGGGACTATGGCTACACCTTC; J gene: TRBJ1-2; D gene: NA; V gene: TRBV11-3; clone size: few
CDR3 protein: CASSFGAGGLYEQYF; CDR3 DNA: TGTGCCAGCAGCTTTGGGGCGGGAGGGCTTTACGAGCAGTACTTC; J gene: TRBJ2-7; D gene: TRBD2; V gene: TRBV5-4; clone size: NA
CDR3 protein: CASSRGTGGVNEKLFF; CDR3 DNA: TGTGCCAGTAGTAGAGGGACAGGGGGCGTTAATGAAAAACTGTTTTTT; J gene: TRBJ1-4; D gene: TRBD1; V gene: TRBV19; clone size: once
CDR3 protein: CASRGNHNEQFF; CDR3 DNA: TGTGCCAGTCGGGGAAATCACAATGAGCAGTTCTTC; J gene: TRBJ2-1; D gene: NA; V gene: TRBV25-1; clone size: NA
CDR3 protein: CASRPPGLRYEQYF; CDR3 DNA: TGTGCCAGCAGGCCCCCGGGACTGAGGTACGAGCAGTACTTC; J gene: TRBJ2-7; D gene: NA; V gene: TRBV28; clone size: once
CDR3 protein: CAWSVPGVHQYEQYF; CDR3 DNA: TGTGCCTGGAGTGTACCCGGGGTCCACCAGTACGAGCAGTACTTC; J gene: TRBJ2-7; D gene: NA; V gene: TRBV30; clone size: NA
CDR3 protein: CASSELEGSHQPQHF; CDR3 DNA: TGTGCCAGCAGTGAGTTAGAAGGGAGCCATCAGCCCCAGCATTTT; J gene: TRBJ1-5; D gene: NA; V gene: TRBV2; clone size: NA
CDR3 protein: CASSTGILNTEAFF; CDR3 DNA: TGTGCCAGTAGTACAGGGATCCTGAACACTGAAGCTTTCTTT; J gene: TRBJ1-1; D gene: NA; V gene: TRBV19; clone size: NA
CDR3 protein: CASSIQAGAQYF; CDR3 DNA: TGTGCCAGTAGTATACAGGCCGGGGCCCAGTACTTC; J gene: TRBJ2-5; D gene: NA; V gene: TRBV19; clone size: NA
CDR3 protein: CASTPNAEVGNTIYF; CDR3 DNA: TGTGCCAGTACCCCTAACGCAGAGGTGGGAAACACCATATATTTT; J gene: TRBJ1-3; D gene: NA; V gene: TRBV19; clone size: once
CDR3 protein: CASSTSPGNEQYF; CDR3 DNA: TGTGCCAGTAGTACTTCGCCAGGGAACGAGCAGTACTTC; J gene: TRBJ2-7; D gene: NA; V gene: TRBV19; clone size: NA
CDR3 protein: CASSSTGGSYEQYF; CDR3 DNA: TGTGCCAGTAGCTCGACAGGGGGGTCCTACGAGCAGTACTTC; J gene: TRBJ2-7; D gene: TRBD1; V gene: TRBV19; clone size: NA
CDR3 protein: CASSPTRRGRRSYEQYF; CDR3 DNA: TGTGCCAGCAGCCCCACCCGGCGGGGGCGAAGATCCTACGAGCAGTACTTC; J gene: TRBJ2-7; D gene: NA; V gene: TRBV7-8; clone size: once
CDR3 protein: CASSLQGAAADTQYF; CDR3 DNA: TGCGCCAGCAGCTTACAGGGGGCCGCGGCAGATACGCAGTATTTT; J gene: TRBJ2-3; D gene: TRBD1; V gene: TRBV5-1; clone size: NA
CDR3 protein: CASSPGTLLGRTYEQYF; CDR3 DNA: TGTGCCAGCAGCCCCGGGACACTTTTAGGGCGAACCTACGAGCAGTACTTC; J gene: TRBJ2-7; D gene: NA; V gene: TRBV27; clone size: NA
CDR3 protein: CASSPGQGATEQYF; CDR3 DNA: TGTGCCAGCAGCCCAGGACAGGGGGCGACCGAGCAGTACTTC; J gene: TRBJ2-7; D gene: TRBD1; V gene: TRBV11-2; clone size: NA
CDR3 protein: CASTSGSSNQPQHF; CDR3 DNA: TGTGCCAGTACCTCGGGGTCTAGCAATCAGCCCCAGCATTTT; J gene: TRBJ1-5; D gene: NA; V gene: TRBV19; clone size: NA
CDR3 protein: CASSFYGTNTEAFF; CDR3 DNA: TGTGCCAGCAGCTTCTACGGGACAAACACTGAAGCTTTCTTT; J gene: TRBJ1-1; D gene: NA; V gene: TRBV5-5; clone size: NA
CDR3 protein: CASSKTGGYYQETQYF; CDR3 DNA: TGTGCCAGCAGCAAGACAGGGGGGTATTACCAAGAGACCCAGTACTTC; J gene: TRBJ2-5; D gene: TRBD1; V gene: TRBV7-9; clone size: few
CDR3 protein: CASSLGKTGGNQPQHF; CDR3 DNA: TGTGCCAGCAGCTTGGGGAAGACAGGGGGTAATCAGCCCCAGCATTTT; J gene: TRBJ1-5; D gene: TRBD1; V gene: TRBV7-2; clone size: NA
CDR3 protein: CASSLGGGMNTEAFF; CDR3 DNA: TGTGCCAGCAGCTTAGGTGGGGGGATGAACACTGAAGCTTTCTTT; J gene: TRBJ1-1; D gene: NA; V gene: TRBV7-9; clone size: NA
CDR3 protein: CASSLSPAGGDEQFF; CDR3 DNA: TGTGCCAGCAGTTTATCCCCTGCTGGGGGCGATGAGCAGTTCTTC; J gene: TRBJ2-1; D gene: NA; V gene: TRBV28; clone size: NA
CDR3 protein: CATSRAGAGGYNEQFF; CDR3 DNA: TGTGCCACCAGCAGGGCGGGTGCGGGAGGCTACAATGAGCAGTTCTTC; J gene: TRBJ2-1; D gene: TRBD2; V gene: TRBV15; clone size: NA
CDR3 protein: CASSLYRDQETQYF; CDR3 DNA: TGCGCCAGCAGCTTGTACCGAGACCAAGAGACCCAGTACTTC; J gene: TRBJ2-5; D gene: NA; V gene: TRBV5-1; clone size: NA
CDR3 protein: CASSSLSGEGNEKLFF; CDR3 DNA: TGTGCCAGCAGCTCCCTCTCGGGGGAAGGGAATGAAAAACTGTTTTTT; J gene: TRBJ1-4; D gene: NA; V gene: TRBV5-6; clone size: NA
CDR3 protein: CATRDNSYEQYF; CDR3 DNA: TGTGCCACCCGGGACAACTCCTACGAGCAGTACTTC; J gene: TRBJ2-7; D gene: NA; V gene: TRBV6-5; clone size: NA
CDR3 protein: CASSHPRRQLSSGANVLTF; CDR3 DNA: TGCGCCAGCAGCCATCCTAGGCGGCAGTTAAGCTCTGGGGCCAACGTCCTGACTTTC; J gene: TRBJ2-6; D gene: NA; V gene: TRBV4-1; clone size: NA
CDR3 protein: CASSRGPGNTIYF; CDR3 DNA: TGTGCCAGCAGCAGGGGGCCTGGAAACACCATATATTTT; J gene: TRBJ1-3; D gene: TRBD1; V gene: TRBV6-5; clone size: NA